The rows below give T cell receptor beta chains drawn from one sample of a study of T cell responses to AZD1222 COVID-19 vaccine. The repertoire was sequenced with immunoSEQ multiplex PCR; TCRdb's copy has only in-frame clones and lacks some. This sample carries 75,000 to 100,000 clones, roughly 85% of them seen once, and the ten largest clones take about 13%. Material: peripheral blood, obtained on day 0 of AZD1222 vaccination. The receptors here all came from an adult in good health. Each CDR3 is given without its conserved first and last residue.

J gene	V gene	CDR3 protein
TRBJ1-2	TRBV4-3	ASSQVGGGGYT
TRBJ1-2	TRBV28	ASSLRLGPANYGYT
TRBJ2-7	TRBV7-2	ASSQAVGGWYEQY
TRBJ2-5	TRBV3-1/TRBV3-2	ASSLPSLETQY
TRBJ1-4	TRBV29-1	SVVDSSPVKLF
TRBJ2-5	TRBV5-5	ASSPGGAETQY
TRBJ1-5	TRBV28	AGGEGGFQPQH
TRBJ1-1	TRBV29-1	SVERLMNTEAF
TRBJ1-2	TRBV7-2	ASSLGRDRGHGYT
TRBJ2-1	TRBV7-2	ASSLRLAGGPRNEQF
TRBJ1-1	TRBV5-6	ASSYRTVEAF
TRBJ2-1	TRBV4-3	ASSQDGDHYNEQF
TRBJ2-3	TRBV9	ASSASTGFTDTQY
TRBJ1-1	TRBV19	ASMMDRGEAF
TRBJ1-5	TRBV5-4	ASSRDRGNQPQH
TRBJ2-3	TRBV12-3/TRBV12-4	ASLQGAADTQY
TRBJ2-2	TRBV11-3	ASSLAGELF
TRBJ1-3	TRBV19	ASSISTTGDGNTIY
TRBJ2-3	TRBV6-5	ATRTSGADTQY
TRBJ2-5	TRBV7-7	ASSLGNRNYPETQY
TRBJ1-6	TRBV5-1	ASSLGVLGGSPLH
TRBJ2-5	TRBV5-1	ASSLAASSETQY
TRBJ2-1	TRBV5-6	ASSLLTGVNEQF
TRBJ1-3	TRBV18	ASGLSASGNTIY
TRBJ2-7	TRBV11-3	ASSPRTETAGEQY
TRBJ2-2	TRBV6-5	ASSSTGTGNTGELF
TRBJ2-1	TRBV29-1	SVAGTGFSNEQF
TRBJ2-5	TRBV5-1	ASSLVLVLAGSRAGETQY
TRBJ2-7	TRBV24-1	ATSGSGGGFYEQY
TRBJ2-7	TRBV6-5	ASSYTQTSYEQY
TRBJ2-7	TRBV5-1	ASSPGTLRVYEQY
TRBJ1-1	TRBV7-9	ASSLDAFNTEAF
TRBJ2-1	TRBV11-3	ASSLTGMKQF
TRBJ1-5	TRBV7-9	ASRMGDQPQH
TRBJ2-1	TRBV28	ASRGQGIAYNEQF
TRBJ1-2	TRBV6-2/TRBV6-3	ASSHGRTIGYT
TRBJ2-5	TRBV5-1	ASSAAGTSEETQY
TRBJ2-3	TRBV5-1	ASSLAVVGGGPTDTQY
TRBJ1-4	TRBV4-1	ASSFGAGSEKLF
TRBJ2-3	TRBV28	ASSLWVTGSLVTDTQY
TRBJ2-2	TRBV2	ASSRTANTGELF
TRBJ1-2	TRBV25-1	ASSEGGWGVTGYT
TRBJ2-6	TRBV27	ASSFPTSGEFYSGANVLT